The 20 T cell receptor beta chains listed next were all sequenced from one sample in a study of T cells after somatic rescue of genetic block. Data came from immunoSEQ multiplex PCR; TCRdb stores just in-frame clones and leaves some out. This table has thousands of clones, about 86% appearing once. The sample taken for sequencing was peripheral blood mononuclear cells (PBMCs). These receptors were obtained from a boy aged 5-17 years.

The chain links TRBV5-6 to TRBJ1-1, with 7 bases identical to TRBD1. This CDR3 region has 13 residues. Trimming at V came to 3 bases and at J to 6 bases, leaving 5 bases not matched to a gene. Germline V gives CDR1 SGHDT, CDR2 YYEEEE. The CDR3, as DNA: TGTGCCAGCAGCTCGACAGGGATTTCTGAAGCTTTCTTT. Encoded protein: CASSSTGISEAFF.

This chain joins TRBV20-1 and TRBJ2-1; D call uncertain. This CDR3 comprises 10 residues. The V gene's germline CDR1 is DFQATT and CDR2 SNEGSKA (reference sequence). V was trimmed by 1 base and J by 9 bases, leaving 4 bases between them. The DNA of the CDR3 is TGCAGTGCTAGAGTTAGTGAGCAGTTCTTC. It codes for CSARVSEQFF.

Written as DNA, the CDR3 is TGTGCCAGCTCACCGGGATGGGGCGAGCTGTTTTTT. Translating gives CASSPGWGELFF. J is TRBJ2-2 and V is TRBV18, with D perhaps matching TRBD1 (5 bases). The V end was cut by 3 bases, the J end by 11 bases, with 10 bases between. Germline values: CDR1 KGHSH, CDR2 LQKENI. The length of the CDR3 is 12 residues.

In DNA, the CDR3 is TGTGCCAGCAGCTTAGTCCTTCCTCCGGGACAGGGTCGGTATGGCTACACCTTC. Translating it yields CASSLVLPPGQGRYGYTF. The chain couples TRBV7-2 to TRBJ1-2; 9 nucleotides agree with TRBD1. The germline CDR1 and CDR2 sequences are SGHTA and FQGNSA. After removal of 1 base from V and 5 bases from J, the junction contained 14 bases not matched to a gene. The CDR3 is made up of 18 amino acids.

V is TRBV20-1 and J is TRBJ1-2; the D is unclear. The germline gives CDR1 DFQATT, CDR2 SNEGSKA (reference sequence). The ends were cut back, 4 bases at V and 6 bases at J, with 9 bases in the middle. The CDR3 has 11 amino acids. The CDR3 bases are TGCAGTGCTACAGGAGAGGATGGCTACACCTTC. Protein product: CSATGEDGYTF.

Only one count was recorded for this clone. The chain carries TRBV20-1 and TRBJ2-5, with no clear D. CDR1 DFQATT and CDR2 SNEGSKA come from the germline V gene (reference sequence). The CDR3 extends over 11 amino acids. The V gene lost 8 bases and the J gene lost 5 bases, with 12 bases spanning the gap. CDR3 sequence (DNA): TGCAGTCCACTCTTGCGTGAGACCCAGTACTTC. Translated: CSPLLRETQYF.

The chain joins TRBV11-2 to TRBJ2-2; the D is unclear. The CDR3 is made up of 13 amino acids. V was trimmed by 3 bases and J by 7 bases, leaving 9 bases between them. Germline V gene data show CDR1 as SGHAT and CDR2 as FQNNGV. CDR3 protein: CASSFWVGGELFF. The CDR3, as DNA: TGTGCCAGCAGCTTCTGGGTTGGCGGGGAGCTGTTTTTT.

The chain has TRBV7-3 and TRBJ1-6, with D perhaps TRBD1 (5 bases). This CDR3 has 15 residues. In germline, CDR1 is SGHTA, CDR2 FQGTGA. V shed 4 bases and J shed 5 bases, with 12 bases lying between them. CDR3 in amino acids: CASSSSGTDNSPLHF. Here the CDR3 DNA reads TGTGCCAGCAGCTCCTCCGGGACTGATAATTCACCCCTCCACTTT.

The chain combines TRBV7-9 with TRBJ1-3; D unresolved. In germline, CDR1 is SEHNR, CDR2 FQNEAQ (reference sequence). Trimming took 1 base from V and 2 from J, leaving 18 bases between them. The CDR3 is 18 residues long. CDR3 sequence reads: CASSLVGQRRSPGNTIYF. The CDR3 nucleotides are TGTGCCAGCAGCTTAGTCGGGCAACGCAGATCACCTGGAAACACCATATATTTT.

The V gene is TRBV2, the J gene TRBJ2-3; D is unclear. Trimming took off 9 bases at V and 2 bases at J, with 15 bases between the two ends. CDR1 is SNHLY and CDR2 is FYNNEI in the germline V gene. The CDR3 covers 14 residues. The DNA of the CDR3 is TGTGCCAGTATGAAATTCGTGTCCACAGATACGCAGTATTTT. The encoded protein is CASMKFVSTDTQYF.

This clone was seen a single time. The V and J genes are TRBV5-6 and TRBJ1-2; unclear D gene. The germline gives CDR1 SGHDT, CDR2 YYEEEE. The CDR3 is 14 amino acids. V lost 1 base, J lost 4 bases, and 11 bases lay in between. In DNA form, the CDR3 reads TGTGCCAGCAGCTTGTCTAGGACGAGCTATGGCTACACCTTC. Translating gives CASSLSRTSYGYTF. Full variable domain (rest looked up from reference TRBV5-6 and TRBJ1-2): DAGVTQSPTHLIKTRGQQVTLRCSPKSGHDTVSWYQQALGQGPQFIFQYYEEEERQRGNFPDRFSGHQFPNYSSELNVNALLLGDSALYLCASSLSRTSYGYTFGSGTRLTVV.

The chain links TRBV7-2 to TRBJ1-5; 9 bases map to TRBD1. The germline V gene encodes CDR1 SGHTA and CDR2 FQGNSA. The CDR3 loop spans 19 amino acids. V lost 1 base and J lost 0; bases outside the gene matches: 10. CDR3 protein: CASSLGPDRGPYSNQPQHF. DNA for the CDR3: TGTGCCAGCAGCTTAGGACCGGACAGGGGCCCCTATAGCAATCAGCCCCAGCATTTT.

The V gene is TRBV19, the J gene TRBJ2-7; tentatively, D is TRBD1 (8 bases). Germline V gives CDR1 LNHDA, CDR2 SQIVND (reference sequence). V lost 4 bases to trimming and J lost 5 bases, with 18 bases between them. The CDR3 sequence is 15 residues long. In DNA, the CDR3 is TGTGCCAGTAGTAAGGGGAGGGACAGGAGGCACGAGCAGTACTTC. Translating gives CASSKGRDRRHEQYF.

CDR3 nucleotide sequence: TGTGCCAGCAGTGAAGAATCGGGTTGGGGACTAGCGATGTGGTGGCAGTTCTTC. Translated: CASSEESGWGLAMWWQFF. The chain couples TRBV6-1 to TRBJ2-1, with TRBD2 matching 10 bases. V was clipped by 1 base and J by 12 bases; unmatched bases: 18. There are 18 residues in the CDR3. Germline V gene sequence: CDR1 MNHNS, CDR2 SASEGT.

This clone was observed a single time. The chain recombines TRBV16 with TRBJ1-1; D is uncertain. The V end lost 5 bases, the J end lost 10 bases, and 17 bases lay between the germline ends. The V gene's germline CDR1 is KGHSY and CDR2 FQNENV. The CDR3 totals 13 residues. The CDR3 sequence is CASSTSVVTRAFF. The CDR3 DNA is TGTGCCAGCAGCACAAGCGTGGTCACTCGAGCTTTCTTT.

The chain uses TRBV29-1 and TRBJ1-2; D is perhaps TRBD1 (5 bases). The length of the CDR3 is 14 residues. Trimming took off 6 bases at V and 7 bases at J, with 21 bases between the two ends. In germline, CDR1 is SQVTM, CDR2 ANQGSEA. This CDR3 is CSVALTFRDRGYTF. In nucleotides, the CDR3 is TGCAGCGTCGCCCTAACTTTCCGGGACCGTGGCTACACCTTC.

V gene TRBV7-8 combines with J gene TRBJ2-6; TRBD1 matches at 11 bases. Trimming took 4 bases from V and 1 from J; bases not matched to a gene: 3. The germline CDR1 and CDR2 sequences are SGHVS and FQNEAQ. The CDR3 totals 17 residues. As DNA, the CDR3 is TGTGCCAGCAGCTATGGACAGGGGGCTTCTGGGGCCAACGTCCTGACTTTC. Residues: CASSYGQGASGANVLTF.

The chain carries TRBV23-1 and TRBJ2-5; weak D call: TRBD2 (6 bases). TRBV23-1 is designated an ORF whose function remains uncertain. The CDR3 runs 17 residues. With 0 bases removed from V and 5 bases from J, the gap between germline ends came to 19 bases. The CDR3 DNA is TGCGCCAGCAGTCAATCGGCTGAGGAGGGGCGGAGGGAGACCCAGTACTTC. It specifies CASSQSAEEGRRETQYF.

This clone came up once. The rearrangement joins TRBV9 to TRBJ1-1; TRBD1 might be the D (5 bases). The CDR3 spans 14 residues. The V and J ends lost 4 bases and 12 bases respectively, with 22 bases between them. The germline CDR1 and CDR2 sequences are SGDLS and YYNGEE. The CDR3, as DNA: TGTGCCAGCAGCCCAGGCCTCTCGGGGGGGAGGACTTTCTTT. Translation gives CASSPGLSGGRTFF.

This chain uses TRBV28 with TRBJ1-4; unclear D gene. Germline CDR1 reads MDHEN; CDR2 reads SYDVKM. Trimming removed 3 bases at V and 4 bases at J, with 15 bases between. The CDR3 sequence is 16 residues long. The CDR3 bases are TGTGCCAGCAGTTTTTCCCTTATCGGGCGTAATGAAAAACTGTTTTTT. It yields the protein CASSFSLIGRNEKLFF.